These 8 T cell receptor beta chains were sequenced from one sample in a study of T-cell reconstitution after alpha-beta-depleted transplantation in children. The library targeted TCRbeta and was prepared with unique molecular identifiers. From the PCR reads, TCRdb called clonotypes with MiXCR, one entry per CDR3 protein. The sample carries almost 250,000 distinct CDR3 sequences, about 26% recorded once. The sequenced sample was PBMCs, obtained before TCRalphabeta/CD19-depleted stem cell transplant. The origin of the receptors is a girl aged 2 to 10 with Fanconi anemia, due to receive a stem cell transplant.

The chain recombines TRBV20-1 with TRBJ2-1; 7 bases align to TRBD2. Germline-derived CDR1 and CDR2 are DFQATT and SNEGSKA (reference sequence). CDR3 length: 14 amino acids. Trimming cost V 1 base and J 3 bases; bases outside gene matches: 3. Written as DNA, the CDR3 is TGCAGTGCTAGAGTAAGCGGGATCTACAATGAGCAGTTCTTC. Translating gives CSARVSGIYNEQFF.

This clonotype has more than one count but fewer than ten. This rearrangement joins TRBV7-8 to TRBJ2-1, with D perhaps given as TRBD1 or TRBD2 (5 bases each). V was clipped by 9 bases and J by 6 bases, with 6 bases between them. Germline V lookup: CDR1 SGHVS, CDR2 FQNEAQ. There are 10 residues in the CDR3. The CDR3 here is CASGTNEQFF. The CDR3 nucleotides read TGTGCCAGTGGGACCAATGAGCAGTTCTTC.

V gene TRBV6-4 combines with J gene TRBJ2-1; D remains ambiguous. Germline CDR1 is MRHNA and CDR2 is SNTAGT. The CDR3 is made up of 13 amino acids. V was pared by 3 bases and J by 4 bases, with 7 bases between. CDR3 coding DNA: TGTGCCAGCAGTGAAGGTAATTACAATGAGCAGTTCTTC. Its protein is CASSEGNYNEQFF.

This clonotype was counted between two and nine times. The chain couples TRBV20-1 to TRBJ2-1; tentatively, D is TRBD1 or TRBD2 (5 bases each). In germline, CDR1 is DFQATT, CDR2 SNEGSKA (reference sequence). The CDR3 extends over 11 amino acids. V was pared by 3 bases and J by 12 bases, with 12 bases between. This CDR3 is CSASQGVGQFF. CDR3 coding DNA: TGCAGTGCTAGCCAGGGAGTAGGGCAGTTCTTC.

This clonotype was recorded many times. The V call is TRBV29-1, the J call TRBJ2-1; tentative D call: TRBD2 (6 bases). V dropped 5 bases and J dropped 3 bases, with 14 bases sitting between them. Per the germline V gene, CDR1 is SQVTM and CDR2 is ANQGSEA. This CDR3 spans 14 amino acids. The chain's CDR3 is CSVFRRGNYNEQFF. As DNA, the CDR3 is TGCAGCGTTTTCCGGCGGGGAAACTACAATGAGCAGTTCTTC.

The table lists this clonotype with many counts. V gene TRBV11-2 combines with J gene TRBJ2-2; D may match TRBD1 or TRBD2 (5 bases each). There are 16 residues in the CDR3. From germline, CDR1 is SGHAT and CDR2 FQNNGV. Trimming cost V 7 bases and J 7 bases, with 22 bases left between them. CDR3 sequence: CASTQTGPTGYGELFF. In nucleotides, the CDR3 is TGTGCCAGCACCCAAACGGGACCCACCGGTTACGGGGAGCTGTTTTTT.

This clonotype has a count of ten or more. V and J are TRBV7-2 and TRBJ2-1, with unresolved D. The CDR3 is 13 amino acids. Trimming took off 4 bases at V and 9 bases at J, with 13 bases between the two ends. The germline V gene encodes CDR1 SGHTA and CDR2 FQGNSA. The CDR3, as DNA: TGTGCCAGCAGCTCCTCCCATAGAGGTGAGCAGTTCTTC. Translation: CASSSSHRGEQFF.

This clonotype has at least ten counts. The rearrangement links TRBV7-2 to TRBJ2-1; D is undetermined. In germline, CDR1 is SGHTA, CDR2 FQGNSA. The CDR3 has 14 amino acids. Trimming left V 7 bases short and J 6 bases short, with 16 bases between. CDR3 DNA sequence: TGTGCCAGCACTCCCCGCGGATTGGTCAATGAGCAGTTCTTC. Amino acids: CASTPRGLVNEQFF.